This T cell receptor beta chain was identified during a study of blood T cell repertoires in COVID-19. Germline assignment: CDR1 SGHAT and CDR2 FQNNGV. V was trimmed by 6 bases and J by 0 bases, leaving 20 bases between them. The CDR3 is 17 residues long. In the original workflow: From reference gene primer amplification, estimates of nucleated cell counts were derived. Data came from immunoSEQ multiplex PCR; TCRdb stores just in-frame clones and leaves some out. From that table come the V and J calls and clone size; the DNA was used to work out D and trimming. The table lists 250,000 to 300,000 clones, approximately 83% of them singletons.

The V and J genes are TRBV11-2 and TRBJ1-1, with a possible D match to TRBD1 (6 bases). The sequence derives from a woman aged 50 to 60 who had recovered from COVID-19. Material for sequencing was PBMCs or T cells enriched from blood (not recorded which). The CDR3 sequence is CASRSIRDKIMNTEAFF. As DNA, the CDR3 is TGTGCCAGCAGGTCCATCCGGGACAAGATCATGAACACTGAAGCTTTCTTT. The complete variable domain, with remaining parts taken from reference TRBV11-2 and TRBJ1-1, reads EAGVAQSPRYKIIEKRQSVAFWCNPISGHATLYWYQQILGQGPKLLIQFQNNGVVDDSQLPKDRFSAERLKGVDSTLKIQPAKLEDSAVYLCASRSIRDKIMNTEAFFGQGTRLTVV.